The rows below give T cell receptor beta chains drawn from one sample of a study of early T cells in non-severe SARS-CoV-2 infection. TCRdb itself ran the 5' RACE reads through MiXCR, one entry per CDR3 protein. The sample consists of some 98,000 distinct CDR3 sequences, 11% of them appearing once. Sequencing was performed on whole blood. These receptors originate from an adult who was a healthcare worker with PCR-confirmed SARS-CoV-2 infection or an uninfected control (not recorded which). The CDR3 runs from the conserved cysteine through the conserved F or W. D genes are given only for firm matches. Expanded clones are given a class, and other clones once, few, many or no size at all.

J gene,D gene,clone size,CDR3 length,V gene,CDR3 protein,CDR3 DNA
TRBJ2-1,TRBD2,many,15,TRBV18,CASSPPSGGGNEQFF,TGTGCCAGCTCACCACCGAGCGGGGGGGGCAATGAGCAGTTCTTC
TRBJ2-7,TRBD1,few,12,TRBV28,CASSPTGVRQYF,TGTGCCAGCAGTCCGACAGGGGTCCGGCAGTACTTC
TRBJ2-3,-,many,16,TRBV21-1,CASSKADRPSTDTQYF,TGTGCCAGCAGCAAAGCCGACAGGCCGAGCACAGATACGCAGTATTTT
TRBJ1-1,-,many,10,TRBV20-1,CSAWGRMAFF,TGCAGTGCATGGGGTCGGATGGCTTTCTTT
TRBJ2-7,TRBD1,-,15,TRBV7-2,CASSFSVDRGDEQYF,TGTGCCAGCAGCTTTTCCGTCGACAGGGGGGACGAGCAGTACTTC
TRBJ2-3,-,-,15,TRBV13,CASSPSGPDTDTQYF,TGTGCCAGCAGCCCATCGGGACCTGACACAGATACGCAGTATTTT
TRBJ2-1,-,-,15,TRBV3-1,CASSQGTEGYNEQFF,TGTGCCAGCAGCCAAGGGACAGAAGGATACAATGAGCAGTTCTTC
TRBJ2-4,TRBD1,once,15,TRBV20-1,CSAQRTGLAKNIQYF,TGCAGTGCTCAGAGGACAGGGTTAGCCAAAAACATTCAGTACTTC
TRBJ2-7,-,many,14,TRBV12-3/TRBV12-4,CASSSPGSSYEQYF,TGTGCCAGCAGTTCTCCCGGGAGCTCCTACGAGCAGTACTTC
TRBJ2-7,-,many,14,TRBV30,CAWSVEGPSYEQYF,TGTGCCTGGAGTGTGGAGGGTCCCTCCTACGAGCAGTACTTC
TRBJ2-1,-,many,13,TRBV25-1,CASSEQSLDEQFF,TGTGCCAGCAGTGAGCAATCACTGGATGAGCAGTTCTTC
TRBJ1-1,-,many,13,TRBV29-1,CSVKGVYGTEAFF,TGCAGCGTTAAGGGGGTTTACGGCACTGAAGCTTTCTTT
TRBJ1-5,-,-,15,TRBV4-1,CASSQARQGNQPQHF,TGCGCCAGCAGCCAAGCGAGACAGGGCAATCAGCCCCAGCATTTT
TRBJ2-3,TRBD1,-,18,TRBV4-1,CASSQDRDRGLSTDTQYF,TGCGCCAGCAGCCAAGATAGGGACAGGGGGTTGAGCACAGATACGCAGTATTTT
TRBJ2-1,-,many,16,TRBV7-8,CASSLAGRGPYNEQFF,TGTGCCAGCAGCTTAGCAGGCAGGGGTCCCTACAATGAGCAGTTCTTC
TRBJ2-5,-,many,13,TRBV7-6,CASSRGRQETQYF,TGTGCCAGCAGCCGGGGACGGCAAGAGACCCAGTACTTC
TRBJ2-1,TRBD2,many,14,TRBV20-1,CSATPQAGGGEQFF,TGCAGTGCTACACCCCAGGCGGGAGGGGGTGAGCAGTTCTTC
TRBJ1-2,-,many,16,TRBV4-2,CASSQDRRQGLYGYTF,TGTGCCAGCAGCCAAGATCGGAGGCAGGGCCTCTATGGCTACACCTTC
TRBJ2-2,TRBD2,-,18,TRBV4-2,CASSQDLAGGANTGELFF,TGTGCCAGCAGCCAAGATTTAGCGGGGGGAGCGAACACCGGGGAGCTGTTTTTT
TRBJ2-5,TRBD2,many,15,TRBV4-1,CASSQVGTSFETQYF,TGCGCCAGCAGCCAAGTCGGGACTAGCTTTGAGACCCAGTACTTC
TRBJ1-1,-,many,14,TRBV20-1,CSASVNVGGWETFF,TGCAGTGCTAGTGTCAATGTAGGGGGATGGGAAACTTTCTTT
TRBJ2-3,-,-,13,TRBV24-1,CAIGDTHTDTQYF,TGTGCCATCGGTGACACGCACACAGATACGCAGTATTTT
TRBJ1-1,-,few,14,TRBV3-1,CASSQEGGRTEAFF,TGTGCCAGCAGCCAAGAGGGGGGGAGGACTGAAGCTTTCTTT
TRBJ2-3,TRBD1,-,17,TRBV6-5,CASSHFSGTGLADTQYF,TGTGCCAGCAGTCACTTCTCCGGGACAGGGCTTGCAGATACGCAGTATTTT
TRBJ2-5,-,few,14,TRBV6-6,CASSSPGTQETQYF,TGTGCCAGCAGTTCCCCAGGGACCCAAGAGACCCAGTACTTC
TRBJ2-7,-,-,11,TRBV20-1,CSALDSYEQYF,TGCAGTGCCCTCGACTCCTACGAGCAGTACTTC
TRBJ1-2,-,many,13,TRBV5-4,CASSPQPGSGYTF,TGTGCCAGCAGCCCACAGCCCGGTTCTGGCTACACCTTC
TRBJ2-7,-,once,14,TRBV6-5,CASSYSQYSYEQYF,TGTGCCAGCAGTTACTCACAATACTCCTACGAGCAGTACTTC
TRBJ1-4,-,many,13,TRBV6-5,CASSSSRVEKLFF,TGTGCCAGCAGCTCTAGCAGGGTTGAAAAACTGTTTTTT
TRBJ1-2,-,-,14,TRBV28,CASSTRGEFYGYTF,TGTGCCAGCAGTACGCGGGGGGAGTTCTATGGCTACACCTTC
TRBJ1-6,TRBD1,many,16,TRBV6-6,CASSYSLQGVGSPLHF,TGTGCCAGCAGTTACTCATTACAGGGGGTAGGTTCACCCCTCCACTTT
TRBJ1-1,-,many,14,TRBV5-5,CASSLARGDTEAFF,TGTGCCAGCAGCTTGGCCAGGGGTGACACTGAAGCTTTCTTT